The 16 T cell receptor beta chains below were found in one sample sequenced in a study of shared clonotypes between healthy human individuals. Sequencing was performed with immunoSEQ multiplex PCR; in TCRdb, only in-frame clones are kept and a portion is missing. This sample has some 2,100,000 clones, with almost 96% found just once. Specimen: naive CD4+ T cells sorted from blood. Described subset: CD45RA+ positively selected. The receptor source for this set is a man aged 18 to 29 in good health.

A single count supports this clone. The J gene is TRBJ2-1, the V gene TRBV2; D is unclear. This CDR3 region has 13 residues. Trimming took 5 bases from V and 5 from J, leaving 10 bases between them. Germline CDR1 is SNHLY and CDR2 is FYNNEI. As DNA, the CDR3 is TGTGCCAGCAGTCGAAAGTGGGACAATGAGCAGTTCTTC. Translated, it gives CASSRKWDNEQFF.

Concerning this clone itself: The sample has other DNA sequences that encode this CDR3 too. The rearrangement joins TRBV30 to TRBJ2-1, with D possibly being TRBD2 (5 bases). The CDR3 totals 14 residues. Germline V gives CDR1 GTSNPN, CDR2 SVGIG (reference sequence). The V end lost 0 bases, the J end lost 7 bases, and 13 bases lay between the germline ends. In DNA form, the CDR3 reads TGTGCCTGGAGTGTAGGGCTAGCAGGAAATGAGCAGTTCTTC. Encoded protein: CAWSVGLAGNEQFF.

The V and J genes are TRBV9 and TRBJ2-3, with 7 positions matching TRBD2. J gave up 3 bases and V 1 base, and 11 bases lay outside the gene matches. The CDR3 covers 17 residues. CDR1 is SGDLS, CDR2 YYNGEE, per germline. CDR3 nucleotide sequence: TGTGCCAGCAGCGTAAATAGCGGGCCCCGAGAGACAGATACGCAGTATTTT. It codes for CASSVNSGPRETDTQYF.

This rearrangement joins TRBV4-1 to TRBJ1-6, with 9 bases matching TRBD1. V lost 0 bases to trimming and J lost 8 bases; unmatched junction nucleotides: 5. The CDR3 length is 16 residues. Germline CDR1 is MGHRA and CDR2 is YSYEKL. CDR3 DNA sequence: TGCGCCAGCAGCCAAGATATGGGACAGGGCGATTCACCCCTCCACTTT. Translated: CASSQDMGQGDSPLHF.

The gene calls are TRBV25-1 and TRBJ1-1; 12 bases fit TRBD1. The CDR3 runs 17 residues. Germline V gene lookup returns CDR1 MGHDK and CDR2 SYGVNS. The ends lost 2 bases at V and 5 bases at J; junction bases unmatched: 9. The DNA of the CDR3 is TGTGCCAGCAGTGAAAAGGGGACAGGGGGCGCTCGGACTGAAGCTTTCTTT. Its translation is CASSEKGTGGARTEAFF.

This chain uses TRBV2 with TRBJ2-5, with 13 bases lining up with TRBD2. V lost 4 bases to trimming and J lost 4 bases; unmatched junction nucleotides: 6. CDR1 and CDR2 (germline): SNHLY, FYNNEI. This CDR3 has 16 amino acids. The CDR3, as DNA: TGTGCCAGCAGTGGGGGACTAGCGGGGATTGGAGAGACCCAGTACTTC. Amino acid sequence: CASSGGLAGIGETQYF.

The chain uses TRBV25-1 and TRBJ2-1, with D unresolved. V was trimmed by 2 bases and J by 3 bases, leaving 11 bases between them. CDR3 length: 15 amino acids. Germline V gene sequence: CDR1 MGHDK, CDR2 SYGVNS. The CDR3 reads CASSESGRGYNEQFF. The CDR3 DNA reads as TGTGCCAGCAGTGAAAGTGGTCGCGGCTACAATGAGCAGTTCTTC. Looking up the rest from reference TRBV25-1 and TRBJ2-1 gives the full variable domain: EADIYQTPRYLVIGTGKKITLECSQTMGHDKMYWYQQDPGMELHLIHYSYGVNSTEKGDLSSESTVSRIRTEHFPLTLESARPSHTSQYLCASSESGRGYNEQFFGPGTRLTVL.

The chain is built from TRBV7-8 and TRBJ2-5; tentatively, D is TRBD2 (6 bases). This CDR3 region has 16 residues. V shed 5 bases and J shed 2 bases, with 18 bases lying between them. The V gene's germline CDR1 is SGHVS and CDR2 FQNEAQ. The CDR3 DNA reads as TGTGCCAGCAGCCCCCTTGGCGGCGGGGTACAAGAGACCCAGTACTTC. As protein: CASSPLGGGVQETQYF.

The V call is TRBV11-2, the J call TRBJ2-3, with 10 nucleotides matching TRBD2. Germline CDR1 is SGHAT and CDR2 is FQNNGV. This CDR3 contains 14 residues. The trim removed 1 base at V and 10 bases at J, leaving 5 bases unmatched. The CDR3 protein is CASSLGASGGSQYF. The CDR3 DNA is TGTGCCAGCAGCTTAGGGGCTAGCGGGGGCTCGCAGTATTTT.

CDR3 loop: CASSLLGLAGDTQYF. The DNA for the CDR3 is TGTGCCAGCAGTTTGCTTGGACTAGCGGGAGATACGCAGTATTTT. V usage is TRBV27 and J usage is TRBJ2-3; 11 positions agree with TRBD2. In germline, CDR1 is MNHEY, CDR2 SMNVEV (reference sequence). The CDR3 runs to 15 residues. Germline trimming cut 3 bases from V and 5 bases from J; bases unmatched to any gene: 4.

The gene calls are TRBV2 and TRBJ2-3; 7 bases line up with TRBD2. Germline V gene sequence: CDR1 SNHLY, CDR2 FYNNEI. The CDR3 contains 14 residues. Trimming at V came to 2 bases and at J to 5 bases, leaving 4 bases not matched to a gene. The CDR3 here is CASSEREGIDTQYF. The CDR3 coding sequence is TGTGCCAGCAGTGAAAGGGAGGGGATAGATACGCAGTATTTT.

V is TRBV10-3 and J is TRBJ1-3; D is uncertain. The CDR3 has 15 residues. V was clipped by 3 bases and J by 0 bases, with 9 bases between them. Germline assignment: CDR1 ENHRY and CDR2 SYGVKD. The CDR3 DNA is TGTGCCATCAGTGACTTGGGGTCCTCTGGAAACACCATATATTTT. This sequence encodes CAISDLGSSGNTIYF.

The chain employs TRBV27 and TRBJ2-7; D not certain. In germline, CDR1 is MNHEY, CDR2 SMNVEV (reference sequence). The CDR3 length is 14 residues. The V end lost 3 bases, the J end lost 2 bases, and 11 bases lay between the germline ends. The CDR3 reads CASSFRLRPYEQYF. The CDR3 region has the DNA TGTGCCAGCAGTTTTAGACTTCGGCCCTACGAGCAGTACTTC.

V usage is TRBV7-9 and J usage is TRBJ2-2, with 8 bases fitting TRBD1. CDR1 is SEHNR and CDR2 is FQNEAQ in the germline V gene (reference sequence). The CDR3 extends over 16 amino acids. V lost 5 bases and J lost 3; bases outside the gene matches: 8. The CDR3 sequence is CASSQDRGIYTGELFF. The CDR3 nucleotides are TGTGCCAGCAGCCAAGACAGGGGTATTTACACCGGGGAGCTGTTTTTT. Filled out from reference TRBV7-9 and TRBJ2-2, the complete variable domain reads DTGVSQNPRHKITKRGQNVTFRCDPISEHNRLYWYRQTLGQGPEFLTYFQNEAQLEKSRLLSDRFSAERPKGSFSTLEIQRTEQGDSAMYLCASSQDRGIYTGELFFGEGSRLTVL.

The rearrangement links TRBV5-1 to TRBJ2-1, with TRBD2 identical over 9 bases. The ends lost 0 bases at V and 7 bases at J; junction bases unmatched: 8. The CDR3 consists of 16 residues. The germline gives CDR1 SGHRS, CDR2 YFSETQ. CDR3 sequence (DNA): TGCGCCAGCAGCTTGGAACCGGCGGGAGGGCCGAATGAGCAGTTCTTC. Translating it yields CASSLEPAGGPNEQFF.

The chain couples TRBV7-2 to TRBJ2-1, with 8 bases fitting TRBD2. Germline lookup yields CDR1 SGHTA and CDR2 FQGNSA. V shed 4 bases and J 16 bases; nucleotides not matched to a gene: 12. This CDR3 has 13 residues. Here the CDR3 DNA reads TGTGCCAGCAGCTCGGGAGGGGCTGTGCTTGGTTTCTTC. This translates into CASSSGGAVLGFF.